The 2 T cell receptor beta chains given below trace back to one sample, sequenced in a study of blood T cell repertoires in COVID-19. Some clones are missing from TCRdb's copy, which holds only in-frame ones; the method was immunoSEQ multiplex PCR. Here the sample spans 130,000 to 150,000 clones, approximately 80% being singletons. Input material: peripheral blood. The source is a woman between 45 and 65 years old with acute or convalescent COVID-19.

J is TRBJ1-6 and V is TRBV6-2 or TRBV6-3, with D possibly matching TRBD1 (5 bases). CDR3 length equals 16 residues. In germline, CDR1 is MNHEY, CDR2 SVGEGT. V lost 1 base to trimming and J lost 7 bases, with 14 bases between them. CDR3 DNA: TGTGCCAGCAGTTACTTTTCCGGGGGAGGGAATTCACCCCTCCACTTT. It is translated as CASSYFSGGGNSPLHF.

CDR3 coding DNA: TGTGCCAGTAGTTTGCGCGGGGGGGCCTTTAGCACAGATACGCAGTATTTT. Translation gives CASSLRGGAFSTDTQYF. The chain employs TRBV19 and TRBJ2-3, with 9 bases matching TRBD2. Germline V lookup: CDR1 LNHDA, CDR2 SQIVND (reference sequence). This CDR3 has 17 amino acids. After removal of 5 bases from V and 0 bases from J, the junction contained 9 bases not matched to a gene. The whole variable domain, remainder taken from reference TRBV19 and TRBJ2-3, is DGGITQSPKYLFRKEGQNVTLSCEQNLNHDAMYWYRQDPGQGLRLIYYSQIVNDFQKGDIAEGYSVSREKKESFPLTVTSAQKNPTAFYLCASSLRGGAFSTDTQYFGPGTRLTVL.